This TCR beta chain was sequenced in a study of cytomegalovirus exposure and HLA in healthy donors. The CDR3 is 14 residues long. The V end was cut by 6 bases, the J end by 0 bases, with 6 bases between. Germline CDR1 reads WSHSY; CDR2 reads SAAADI. In this sample, this clone turned up a few times. Antigen specificity is unknown. The PCR had 60 Vbeta and 13 Jbeta primers. Here immunoSEQ multiplex PCR was the method, and the copy in TCRdb shows in-frame clones only, minus some. The table records roughly 160,000 clones, about 80% of them present only once. Study observations and caveats: Reportedly, TCR beta sequences accurately predicted HLA-A and HLA-B alleles in most subjects. V- and J-gene trimming in TCR beta was tied to a missense DCLRE1C variant by an analysis performed later. Cytomegalovirus association was assigned to some 160 TCR beta chains. Productive rates of about 87% or about 30% were seen for most TCR beta V segments in an earlier analysis.

The sequencing input was PBMCs. This chain links TRBV10-2 with TRBJ1-6; D ambiguous. The sequence derives from a man aged 45-60 years in good health and CMV-seropositive. This chain's CDR3 is CASSRSSYNSPLHF. For the CDR3, the DNA is TGCGCCAGCAGCCGTAGCTCCTATAATTCACCCCTCCACTTT.